This TCR beta chain emerged from a study of T-cell reconstitution after alpha-beta-depleted transplantation in children. CDR1 and CDR2 (germline): SGHNT, YYREEE (reference sequence). V gave up 0 bases and J gave up 5 bases, with 12 bases separating them. This CDR3 is built from 14 residues. This clonotype was seen at least ten times. As yet, its antigen is unknown. Study-wide results and caveats: Some patients' high day-60 TCRbeta diversity was traced to surviving recipient T cells and thymic progenitors. One year after transplant, T-cell counts and diversity came mostly from newly produced T cells.

The TCRbeta library incorporated unique molecular identifiers. MiXCR, applied by TCRdb to the PCR reads, yields one record per CDR3 protein. The table shows tens of thousands of distinct CDR3 sequences, with under 7% occurring only once. The chain uses TRBV5-4 and TRBJ2-7, with D unclear. The sample consisted of PBMCs, mostly from graft donor cells, taken 180 days after TCRalphabeta/CD19-depleted stem cell transplant. This sequence was found in a male patient between 5 and 17 years old who had a stem cell transplant for acute myeloid leukemia, so the T cells may come from the graft donor. Here the CDR3 DNA reads TGTGCCAGCAGCTTGGACGGAAATAGCAACGAGCAGTACTTC. It specifies CASSLDGNSNEQYF.